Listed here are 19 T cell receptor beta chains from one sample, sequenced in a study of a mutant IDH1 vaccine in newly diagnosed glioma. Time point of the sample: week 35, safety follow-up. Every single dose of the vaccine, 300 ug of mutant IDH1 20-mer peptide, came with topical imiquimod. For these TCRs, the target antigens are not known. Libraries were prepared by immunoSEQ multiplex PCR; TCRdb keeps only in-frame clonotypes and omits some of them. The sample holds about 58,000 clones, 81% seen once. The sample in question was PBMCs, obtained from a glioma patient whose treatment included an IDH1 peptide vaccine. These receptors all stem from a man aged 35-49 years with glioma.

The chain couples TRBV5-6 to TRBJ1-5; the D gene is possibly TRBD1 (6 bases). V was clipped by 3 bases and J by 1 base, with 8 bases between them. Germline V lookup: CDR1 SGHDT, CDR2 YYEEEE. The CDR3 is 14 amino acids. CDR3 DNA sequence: TGTGCCAGCAGCTCGGGGGCGAGCAATCAGCCCCAGCATTTT. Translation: CASSSGASNQPQHF.

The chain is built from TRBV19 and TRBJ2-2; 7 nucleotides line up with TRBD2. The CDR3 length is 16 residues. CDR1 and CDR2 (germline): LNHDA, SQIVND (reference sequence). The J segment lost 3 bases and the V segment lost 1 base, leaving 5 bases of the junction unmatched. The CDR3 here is CASSIAGGWDTGELFF. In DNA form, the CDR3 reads TGTGCCAGTAGTATAGCGGGAGGTTGGGACACCGGGGAGCTGTTTTTT.

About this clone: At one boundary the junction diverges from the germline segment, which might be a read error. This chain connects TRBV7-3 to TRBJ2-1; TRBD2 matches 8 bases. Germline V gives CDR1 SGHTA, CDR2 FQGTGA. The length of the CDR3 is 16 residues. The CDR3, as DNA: TGTGCCAGCTGCTTTAGGACTAGCATACTAAACTATGAGCAGTTCTTC. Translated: CASCFRTSILNYEQFF.

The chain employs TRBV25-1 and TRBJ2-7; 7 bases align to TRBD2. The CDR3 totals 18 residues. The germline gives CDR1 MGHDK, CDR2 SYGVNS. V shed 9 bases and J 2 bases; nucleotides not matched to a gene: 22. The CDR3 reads CASQSTSATIGAPYEQYF. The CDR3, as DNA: TGTGCCAGTCAATCAACTAGCGCCACAATAGGTGCCCCCTACGAGCAGTACTTC.

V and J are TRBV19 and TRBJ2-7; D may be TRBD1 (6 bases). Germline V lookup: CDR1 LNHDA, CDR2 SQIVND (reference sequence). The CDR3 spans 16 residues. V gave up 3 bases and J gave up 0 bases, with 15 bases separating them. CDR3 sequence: CASSISAGVLSYEQYF. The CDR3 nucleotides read TGTGCCAGTAGTATTTCGGCAGGGGTCCTCTCCTACGAGCAGTACTTC.

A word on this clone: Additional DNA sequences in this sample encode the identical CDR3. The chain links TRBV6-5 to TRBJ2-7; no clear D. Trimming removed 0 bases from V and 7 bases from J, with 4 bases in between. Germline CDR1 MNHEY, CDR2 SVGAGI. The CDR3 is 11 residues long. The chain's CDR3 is CASSYSGEQYF. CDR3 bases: TGTGCCAGCAGTTACTCAGGGGAGCAGTACTTC.

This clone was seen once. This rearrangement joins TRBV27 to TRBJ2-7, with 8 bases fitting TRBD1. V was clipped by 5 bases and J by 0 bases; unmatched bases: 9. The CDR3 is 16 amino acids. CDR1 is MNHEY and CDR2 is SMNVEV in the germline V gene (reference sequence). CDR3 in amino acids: CASSASGGSGSYEQYF. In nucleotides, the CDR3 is TGTGCCAGCAGTGCCTCAGGGGGCTCGGGCTCCTACGAGCAGTACTTC.

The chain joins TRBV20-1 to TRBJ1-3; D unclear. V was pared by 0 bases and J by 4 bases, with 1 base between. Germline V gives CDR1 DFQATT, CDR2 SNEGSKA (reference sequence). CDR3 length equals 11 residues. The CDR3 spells CSAREGNTIYF. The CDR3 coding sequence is TGCAGTGCTAGAGAAGGAAACACCATATATTTT.

CDR3 bases: TGTGCCAGCAGCCGGACAGCTGGGGCCAACGTCCTGACTTTC. Its translation is CASSRTAGANVLTF. The chain recombines TRBV5-8 with TRBJ2-6; maybe TRBD1 (6 bases). The ends were cut back, 4 bases at V and 2 bases at J, with 7 bases in the middle. This CDR3 region has 14 residues. Germline lookup yields CDR1 SGHTS and CDR2 YDEGEE.

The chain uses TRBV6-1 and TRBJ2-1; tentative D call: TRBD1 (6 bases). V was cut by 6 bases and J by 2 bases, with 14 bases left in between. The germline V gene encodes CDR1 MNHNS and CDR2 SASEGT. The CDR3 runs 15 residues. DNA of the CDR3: TGTGCCAGCAGAACAGGGCGAATACCCTACAATGAGCAGTTCTTC. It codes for CASRTGRIPYNEQFF.

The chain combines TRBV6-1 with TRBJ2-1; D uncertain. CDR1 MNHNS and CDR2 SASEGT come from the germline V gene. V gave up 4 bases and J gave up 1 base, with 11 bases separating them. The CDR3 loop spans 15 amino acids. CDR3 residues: CASSVGDGSYNEQFF. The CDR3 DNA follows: TGTGCCAGCAGTGTAGGTGATGGGTCCTACAATGAGCAGTTCTTC.

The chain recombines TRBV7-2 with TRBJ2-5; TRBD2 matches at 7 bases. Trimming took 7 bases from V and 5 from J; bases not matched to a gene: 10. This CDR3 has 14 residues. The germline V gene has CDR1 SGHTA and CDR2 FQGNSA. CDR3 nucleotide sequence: TGTGCCAGCAACCAGCGGGGCCTCGGGGAGACCCAGTACTTC. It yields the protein CASNQRGLGETQYF.

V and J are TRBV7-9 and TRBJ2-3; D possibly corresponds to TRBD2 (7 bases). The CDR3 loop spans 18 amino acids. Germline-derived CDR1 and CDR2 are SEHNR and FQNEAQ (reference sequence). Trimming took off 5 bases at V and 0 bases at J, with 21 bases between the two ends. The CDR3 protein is CASSPPGEGFYSTDTQYF. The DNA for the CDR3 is TGTGCCAGCAGCCCCCCAGGGGAGGGATTTTATAGCACAGATACGCAGTATTTT.

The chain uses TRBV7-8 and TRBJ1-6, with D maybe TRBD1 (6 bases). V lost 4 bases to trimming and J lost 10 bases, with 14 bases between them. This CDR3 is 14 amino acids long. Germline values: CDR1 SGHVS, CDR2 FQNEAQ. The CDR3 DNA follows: TGTGCCAGCAGCTCGACAGGAGTCGGCTCACCCCTCCACTTT. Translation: CASSSTGVGSPLHF. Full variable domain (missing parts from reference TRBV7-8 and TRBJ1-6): GAGVSQSPRYKVAKRGQDVALRCDPISGHVSLFWYQQALGQGPEFLTYFQNEAQLDKSGLPSDRFFAERPEGSVSTLKIQRTQQEDSAVYLCASSSTGVGSPLHFGNGTRLTVT.

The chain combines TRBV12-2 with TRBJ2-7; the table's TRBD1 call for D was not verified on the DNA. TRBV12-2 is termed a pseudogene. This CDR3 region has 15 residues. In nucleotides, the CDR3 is TGTGCAAGTCGCTTAGGGTGCAGGGGTTCCTACGAGCAGTACTTC. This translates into CASRLGCRGSYEQYF.

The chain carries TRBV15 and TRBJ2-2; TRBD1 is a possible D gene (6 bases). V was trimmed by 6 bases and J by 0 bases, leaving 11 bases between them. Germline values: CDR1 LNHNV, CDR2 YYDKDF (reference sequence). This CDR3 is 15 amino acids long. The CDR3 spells CATSRTAPNTGELFF. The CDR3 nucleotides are TGTGCCACCAGTAGGACAGCCCCGAACACCGGGGAGCTGTTTTTT. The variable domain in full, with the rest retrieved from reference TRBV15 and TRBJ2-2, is DAMVIQNPRYQVTQFGKPVTLSCSQTLNHNVMYWYQQKSSQAPKLLFHYYDKDFNNEADTPDNFQSRRPNTSFCFLDIRSPGLGDTAMYLCATSRTAPNTGELFFGEGSRLTVL.

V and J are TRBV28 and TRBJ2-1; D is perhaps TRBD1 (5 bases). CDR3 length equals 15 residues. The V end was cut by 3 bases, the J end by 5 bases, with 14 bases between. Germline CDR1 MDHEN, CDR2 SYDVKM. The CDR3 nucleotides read TGTGCCAGCAGTTTTAGGGGATCTCGGGACAATGAGCAGTTCTTC. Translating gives CASSFRGSRDNEQFF. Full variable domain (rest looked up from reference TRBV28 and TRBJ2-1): DVKVTQSSRYLVKRTGEKVFLECVQDMDHENMFWYRQDPGLGLRLIYFSYDVKMKEKGDIPEGYSVSREKKERFSLILESASTNQTSMYLCASSFRGSRDNEQFFGPGTRLTVL.

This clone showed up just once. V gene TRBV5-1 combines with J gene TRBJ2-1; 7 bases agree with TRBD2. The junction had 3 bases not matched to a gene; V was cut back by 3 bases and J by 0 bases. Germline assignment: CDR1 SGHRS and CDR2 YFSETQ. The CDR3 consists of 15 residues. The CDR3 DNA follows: TGCGCCAGCAGCTCAAGCGGGACCTCCTACAATGAGCAGTTCTTC. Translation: CASSSSGTSYNEQFF.

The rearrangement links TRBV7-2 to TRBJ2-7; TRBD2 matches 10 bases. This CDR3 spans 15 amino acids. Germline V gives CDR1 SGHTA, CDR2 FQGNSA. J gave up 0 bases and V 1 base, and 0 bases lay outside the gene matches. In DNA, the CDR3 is TGTGCCAGCAGCTTAGTAGCGGGAGGCTCCTACGAGCAGTACTTC. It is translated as CASSLVAGGSYEQYF.